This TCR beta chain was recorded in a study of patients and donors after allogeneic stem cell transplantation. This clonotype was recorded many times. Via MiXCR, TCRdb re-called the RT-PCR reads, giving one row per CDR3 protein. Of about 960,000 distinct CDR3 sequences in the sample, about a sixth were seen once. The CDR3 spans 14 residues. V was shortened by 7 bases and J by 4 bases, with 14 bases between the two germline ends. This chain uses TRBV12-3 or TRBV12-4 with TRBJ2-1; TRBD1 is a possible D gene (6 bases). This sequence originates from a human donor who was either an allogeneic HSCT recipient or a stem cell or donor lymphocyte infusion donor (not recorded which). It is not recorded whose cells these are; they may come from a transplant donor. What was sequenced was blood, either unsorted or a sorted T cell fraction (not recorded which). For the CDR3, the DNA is TGTGCCAGCACCCTACAGGGCCGTTACAATGAGCAGTTCTTC. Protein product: CASTLQGRYNEQFF.